These T cell receptor beta chains were read from a single sample in a study of cytomegalovirus exposure and HLA in healthy donors. Only in-frame clones appear in the TCRdb table, and some are missing; sequencing was by immunoSEQ multiplex PCR. The sample includes about 82,000 clones, 85% to 95% seen only once; the top ten take around 0.69%. The source material was PBMCs. These receptors came from a woman aged 18-29 years in good health and CMV-seronegative. Both conserved end residues are part of each CDR3. Fields, in order: V gene, J gene, D gene, clone size, CDR3 DNA, CDR3 protein. The D gene is left open where the match is weak. Some rows have no size entry. The others give once, few or many, or a class for an expanded clone.

>TRBV18|TRBJ2-7|.|.
TGTGCCAGCTCACCGCCGTCGGTCTCCTACGAGCAGTACTTC
CASSPPSVSYEQYF
>TRBV5-4|TRBJ2-6|.|.
TGTGCCAGCAGCTTGTCCGGAGGATCTGGGGCCAACGTCCTGACTTTC
CASSLSGGSGANVLTF
>TRBV27|TRBJ1-3|.|.
TGTGCCAGCAGTTTCCAACCCACAAGCACCATATATTTT
CASSFQPTSTIYF
>TRBV5-6|TRBJ2-2|.|.
TGTGCCAGCAGCTTGGCCCATACCGGGGAGCTGTTTTTT
CASSLAHTGELFF
>TRBV7-9|TRBJ1-2|.|once
TGTGCCAGCAGCTTAACCGGCAGGGACTATGGCTACACCTTC
CASSLTGRDYGYTF
>TRBV2|TRBJ2-7|TRBD2|.
TGTGCCAGCAGTGAATCTGGCGGGGGGGCTTACGAGCAGTACTTC
CASSESGGGAYEQYF
>TRBV2|TRBJ2-7|.|.
TGTGCCAGCAGTGATGGGGCGGCCCACGAGCAGTACTTC
CASSDGAAHEQYF
>TRBV6-5|TRBJ2-2|TRBD1|once
TGTGCCAGCAGTACTGGACAGGGGCTAGCCGGGGAGCTGTTTTTT
CASSTGQGLAGELFF
>TRBV4-3|TRBJ2-4|.|.
TGCGCCAGCAGCCTGGGGTGGAGGGGAGTTGACAAAAACATTCAGTACTTC
CASSLGWRGVDKNIQYF
>TRBV5-6|TRBJ2-5|TRBD2|.
TGTGCCAGCAGCTGGGCTAGCGGGAGCGAGACCCAGTACTTC
CASSWASGSETQYF
>TRBV7-2|TRBJ2-7|.|.
TGTGCCAGCAGCCGTAAAGGGAGCTCCTACGAGCAGTACTTC
CASSRKGSSYEQYF
>TRBV7-8|TRBJ2-7|TRBD2|.
TGTGCCAGCAGCTTAGCGGGAGGGATCGCCGAGCAGTACTTC
CASSLAGGIAEQYF
>TRBV6-5|TRBJ1-2|TRBD1|.
TGTGCCAGCAGACTAACAGGGGTTTCCAACTATGGCTACACCTTC
CASRLTGVSNYGYTF
>TRBV7-2|TRBJ1-2|.|once
TGTGCCAGCAGCTTATGGGCAGGGGTTGGGTCGGACTATGGCTACACCTTC
CASSLWAGVGSDYGYTF
>TRBV6-5|TRBJ1-1|.|.
TGTGCCAGCAGTTACTCGAGGTGGCTGAACACTGAAGCTTTCTTT
CASSYSRWLNTEAFF
>TRBV27|TRBJ2-7|TRBD2|once
TGTGCCAGCAGTTTATCCGGGACTAGCCTCTACGAGCAGTACTTC
CASSLSGTSLYEQYF
>TRBV30|TRBJ1-1|.|.
TGTGCCTGGAGCGAACGAGGGGGCACTGAAGCTTTCTTT
CAWSERGGTEAFF